What follows is one TCR beta chain and its context. The CDR3 is 16 amino acids. Germline V gene data show CDR1 as LGHDT and CDR2 as YNNKEL (reference sequence). V shed 1 base and J 7 bases; nucleotides not matched to a gene: 13. These data are taken from a study of blood T cell repertoires in COVID-19. Profiling relied on immunoSEQ multiplex PCR, and the TCRdb table lists in-frame clones only, not all of them. There are over 75,000 clones in the sample; 85% to 95% occur only once, and about 1.7% lies in the top ten. The sequenced sample was peripheral blood. The clonotype originates from a man between 60 and 75 years old with acute or convalescent COVID-19. The J gene is TRBJ2-7, the V gene TRBV3-1 (or the pseudogene TRBV3-2), with 7 bases that match TRBD1. The CDR3 region is CASSQVYDRAVEEQYF. The CDR3 bases are TGTGCCAGCAGCCAAGTTTACGACAGGGCGGTGGAAGAGCAGTACTTC.